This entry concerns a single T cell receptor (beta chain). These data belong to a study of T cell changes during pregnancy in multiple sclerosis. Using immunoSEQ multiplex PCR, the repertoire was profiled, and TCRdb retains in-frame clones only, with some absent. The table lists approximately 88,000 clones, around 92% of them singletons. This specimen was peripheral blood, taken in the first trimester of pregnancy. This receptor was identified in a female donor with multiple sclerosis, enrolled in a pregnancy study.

CDR3 in amino acids: CASSLAEGISTEAFF. In DNA form, the CDR3 reads TGTGCCAGCAGCTTAGCGGAGGGGATCAGCACTGAAGCTTTCTTT. This sequence joins TRBV7-6 and TRBJ1-1; D is perhaps TRBD1 (5 bases). With 0 bases removed from V and 4 bases from J, the gap between germline ends came to 12 bases. The germline gives CDR1 SGHVS, CDR2 FNYEAQ. The CDR3 is 15 amino acids.